This T cell receptor (beta chain) came from a study of shared T cell receptors in the human thymus. Assay: immunoSEQ multiplex PCR; the TCRdb copy retains only in-frame clones and omits some. The sample has roughly 550,000 clones, approximately 80% seen once. Germline trimming cut 7 bases from V and 0 bases from J; bases unmatched to any gene: 4. CDR1 is MNHNS and CDR2 is SASEGT in the germline V gene. This CDR3 has 15 amino acids. In addition, the sample was reused for a study of human thymus T cells. From that second work: Resections were taken during corrective heart surgery, and the thymus tissue came from these. Biased V and J segment usage appeared in thymus and peripheral blood. Related research has reported that thymic repertoires overlap highly among unrelated individuals.

Sequencing used thymocytes. This chain links TRBV6-1 with TRBJ1-3; 9 bases match TRBD1. The source of this sequence is a boy younger than two with a congenital heart defect. The CDR3 reads CASKQGAHSGNTIYF. CDR3 DNA sequence: TGTGCCAGCAAACAGGGGGCCCACTCTGGAAACACCATATATTTT.